The clone carrying this T cell receptor (beta chain) was detected a few times. The antigen is undetermined. At the DNA level, this CDR3 is encoded by other sequences in the same sample as well. V lost 1 base to trimming and J lost 4 bases; unmatched junction nucleotides: 0. The CDR3 length is 15 residues. Germline V CDR1 and CDR2: SGHDN, FVKESK. Before any sequencing was done, the ViraFEST assay used viral peptide pools to expand antigen-specific CD4+ T cells. Investigators separated out CD4+ T cells once around 10 days of culture had passed. Vaccine recipients lacked prior SARS-CoV-2 infection and had negative nucleocapsid antibodies. Wells each received 1.5 million to 2.5 million PBMC, cultured with 9 to 10 IU/ml IL-2 and 10 ug/ml peptides. Half the medium was swapped for IL-2 medium on days 3 and 7. This sample is drawn from a study of vaccination effects on CD4 cells after COVID-19. Profiling relied on immunoSEQ multiplex PCR, and the TCRdb table lists in-frame clones only, not all of them. The repertoire includes about 38,000 clones, roughly 70% of them detected once, and about 23% sits in the top ten.

Whole-study results and caveats: Only a single clone (1 of 255 vaccine-induced clones in healthy vaccinees) cross-reacted with common cold coronaviruses. Early post-infection timepoints were missing from the study, which also had few convalescent patients.

Material: CD4+ T cells from PBMCs cultured with SARS-CoV-2 spike peptides, obtained before COVID-19 vaccination. The genes are TRBV14 and TRBJ2-3; 12 bases match TRBD2. This clonotype originated in a human donor who received a COVID-19 vaccine. In nucleotides, the CDR3 is TGTGCCAGCAGCCAAGGACTAGCGGGGGCAGATACGCAGTATTTT. Translating gives CASSQGLAGADTQYF.